One and the same sample provided the 27 T cell receptor beta chains below, sequenced in a study of cytomegalovirus exposure and HLA in healthy donors. The PCR was carried out with 60 Vbeta primers and 13 Jbeta primers. This table comes from immunoSEQ multiplex PCR, and its TCRdb copy is limited to in-frame clones, with some not included. Of some 89,000 clones listed, roughly four fifths are singletons. Sequenced sample: PBMCs. The receptors stem from a woman aged 30 to 39 in good health and CMV-seronegative.

V gene TRBV30 combines with J gene TRBJ1-5, with D possibly being TRBD1 (5 bases). V was pared by 2 bases and J by 2 bases, with 7 bases between. Germline V gene data show CDR1 as GTSNPN and CDR2 as SVGIG (reference sequence). This CDR3 contains 13 residues. The DNA of the CDR3 is TGTGCCTGGAGTCTACAGGGCAATCAGCCCCAGCATTTT. Amino acid sequence: CAWSLQGNQPQHF. Combining the CDR3 with reference TRBV30 and TRBJ1-5 gives the whole variable domain SQTIHQWPATLVQPVGSPLSLECTVEGTSNPNLYWYRQAAGRGLQLLFYSVGIGQISSEVPQNLSASRPQDRQFILSSKKLLLSDSGFYLCAWSLQGNQPQHFGDGTRLSIL.

J is TRBJ2-1 and V is TRBV6-5; 7 positions match TRBD2. The CDR3 loop spans 13 amino acids. Germline V CDR1 and CDR2: MNHEY, SVGAGI. The V segment lost 6 bases and the J segment 9 bases; nucleotides outside the gene matches: 8. The CDR3 sequence is CASRTILAAEQFF. CDR3 DNA: TGTGCCAGCAGAACGATTCTAGCGGCTGAGCAGTTCTTC.

This clone was recorded once. This sequence joins TRBV28 and TRBJ2-1; D is possibly TRBD2 (6 bases). The CDR3 contains 15 residues. Trimming took off 5 bases at V and 8 bases at J, with 19 bases between the two ends. CDR1 is MDHEN, CDR2 SYDVKM, per germline. DNA for the CDR3: TGTGCCAGCAGTCCCCTGGACTACCAAGGGGATGAGCAGTTCTTC. Translated, it gives CASSPLDYQGDEQFF.

This sequence joins TRBV11-2 and TRBJ1-1; D ambiguous. This CDR3 is 15 amino acids long. Per the germline V gene, CDR1 is SGHAT and CDR2 is FQNNGV. Deletions cut 0 bases from V and 0 bases from J, with 8 bases between. The CDR3: CASSLEAQMNTEAFF. CDR3 nucleotides: TGTGCCAGCAGCTTAGAAGCCCAAATGAACACTGAAGCTTTCTTT.

This chain uses TRBV15 with TRBJ1-5; D is unresolved. The CDR3 contains 16 residues. Trimming left V 1 base short and J 4 bases short, with 14 bases between. Germline V CDR1 and CDR2: LNHNV, YYDKDF (reference sequence). Written as DNA, the CDR3 is TGTGCCACCAGCAGAGGTCAACTTGCTAGGAATCAGCCCCAGCATTTT. As protein: CATSRGQLARNQPQHF.

This clone was seen only once. The rearrangement uses TRBV19 and TRBJ1-5, with D perhaps TRBD1 (5 bases). Trimming cost V 8 bases and J 0 bases, with 8 bases left between them. This CDR3 has 13 residues. The germline CDR1 and CDR2 sequences are LNHDA and SQIVND (reference sequence). The chain's CDR3 is CASGAYSNQPQHF. In nucleotides, the CDR3 is TGTGCCAGTGGGGCTTATAGCAATCAGCCCCAGCATTTT.

The rearrangement links TRBV19 to TRBJ2-7, with TRBD1 matching 7 bases. Germline V CDR1 and CDR2: LNHDA, SQIVND (reference sequence). The junction had 10 bases not matched to a gene; V was cut back by 2 bases and J by 0 bases. The CDR3 loop spans 17 amino acids. The CDR3 reads CASSILGRTGSSYEQYF. The CDR3 DNA sequence: TGTGCCAGTAGTATATTGGGAAGGACAGGCAGCTCCTACGAGCAGTACTTC. Complete variable domain (other parts from reference TRBV19 and TRBJ2-7): DGGITQSPKYLFRKEGQNVTLSCEQNLNHDAMYWYRQDPGQGLRLIYYSQIVNDFQKGDIAEGYSVSREKKESFPLTVTSAQKNPTAFYLCASSILGRTGSSYEQYFGPGTRLTVT.

The chain recombines TRBV30 with TRBJ2-7; 7 nucleotides align to TRBD2. The CDR3 covers 17 residues. J was trimmed by 1 base and V by 2 bases; bases with no gene match: 14. The germline V gene has CDR1 GTSNPN and CDR2 SVGIG (reference sequence). CDR3 sequence: CAWSFLTWTSGSYEQYF. The CDR3 DNA reads as TGTGCCTGGAGTTTCCTCACGTGGACTAGTGGGTCCTACGAGCAGTACTTC.

The chain recombines TRBV30 with TRBJ1-5; a possible D gene is TRBD1 (6 bases). The CDR3 loop spans 15 amino acids. Germline CDR1 and CDR2: GTSNPN and SVGIG (reference sequence). The V and J ends lost 3 bases and 0 bases respectively, with 12 bases between them. The CDR3 sequence: CAWRSGQISNQPQHF. The CDR3 nucleotides read TGTGCCTGGAGGAGTGGACAGATTAGCAATCAGCCCCAGCATTTT.

The V gene is TRBV7-8, the J gene TRBJ2-7, with D possibly TRBD1 on 6 matching bases. V gave up 2 bases and J gave up 0 bases, with 20 bases separating them. Germline assignment: CDR1 SGHVS and CDR2 FQNEAQ. This CDR3 is 18 amino acids long. The CDR3 nucleotides read TGTGCCAGCAGCTTACGTTTCGACAGGATGATAAGCTCCTACGAGCAGTACTTC. As protein: CASSLRFDRMISSYEQYF.

This rearrangement joins TRBV7-2 to TRBJ1-3; D is uncertain. Trimming took 6 bases from V and 4 from J, leaving 19 bases between them. CDR3 length: 16 residues. The germline V gene has CDR1 SGHTA and CDR2 FQGNSA. Written as DNA, the CDR3 is TGTGCCAGCAGTTCGACGGGCCCGCGGGGAGGAAACACCATATATTTT. The encoded protein is CASSSTGPRGGNTIYF.

This clone showed up just once. J is TRBJ1-3 and V is TRBV5-1, with D possibly being TRBD1 (5 bases). The CDR3 covers 15 residues. V lost 3 bases and J lost 4, with 14 bases in between. CDR1 is SGHRS, CDR2 YFSETQ, per germline. In DNA, the CDR3 is TGCGCCAGCAGCTCCCAGGGTCCTAGGGGAAACACCATATATTTT. It encodes CASSSQGPRGNTIYF.

This clone showed up just once. This chain connects TRBV5-5 to TRBJ2-1; 9 bases align to TRBD2. The CDR3 spans 16 residues. Per germline, CDR1 SGHKS and CDR2 YYEKEE (reference sequence). The J segment lost 7 bases and the V segment lost 0 bases, leaving 8 bases of the junction unmatched. CDR3 DNA sequence: TGTGCCAGCAGCTTGGGATTAGGGCTAGCGGGAAATGAGCAGTTCTTC. Amino acids: CASSLGLGLAGNEQFF.

This chain joins TRBV7-9 and TRBJ1-1; the match to TRBD1 covers 9 bases. Germline lookup yields CDR1 SEHNR and CDR2 FQNEAQ (reference sequence). This CDR3 spans 14 amino acids. Unmatched junction bases numbered 2, after V lost 5 bases and J lost 1 base. The CDR3 bases are TGTGCCAGCAGCCGGACAGGGGCGAACACTGAAGCTTTCTTT. Protein product: CASSRTGANTEAFF.

The rearrangement links TRBV4-2 to TRBJ2-2, with 8 nucleotides matching TRBD2. The CDR3 covers 14 residues. Germline V gene lookup returns CDR1 LGHNA and CDR2 YNFKEQ. J was trimmed by 3 bases and V by 3 bases; bases with no gene match: 0. CDR3 sequence reads: CASSHGGDTGELFF. The CDR3 region has the DNA TGTGCCAGCAGCCACGGGGGGGACACCGGGGAGCTGTTTTTT.

This chain connects TRBV7-9 to TRBJ2-7; tentatively, D is TRBD2 (5 bases). This CDR3 region has 16 residues. The germline gives CDR1 SEHNR, CDR2 FQNEAQ (reference sequence). Between the trimmed V and J ends, which lost 7 bases and 3 bases, there was a span of 22 bases. CDR3: CASTPPGILVGYEQYF. Written as DNA, the CDR3 is TGTGCCAGCACCCCACCCGGGATCCTGGTCGGCTACGAGCAGTACTTC.

V gene TRBV30 combines with J gene TRBJ1-1; D not resolved. V lost 2 bases and J 2 bases, leaving 9 bases between the germline ends. The CDR3 runs to 13 residues. Germline CDR1 GTSNPN, CDR2 SVGIG (reference sequence). The CDR3 coding sequence is TGTGCCTGGAGTCTCCGGGAAAACACTGAAGCTTTCTTT. Amino acids: CAWSLRENTEAFF.

V usage is TRBV28 and J usage is TRBJ2-1; 12 bases are a match to TRBD2. The V segment lost 6 bases and the J segment 6 bases; nucleotides outside the gene matches: 6. Germline V gene lookup returns CDR1 MDHEN and CDR2 SYDVKM. The length of the CDR3 is 15 residues. The CDR3 region has the DNA TGTGCCAGCAGAAGCCTAGCGGGAGGGCGCAATGAGCAGTTCTTC. Its translation is CASRSLAGGRNEQFF.

The chain recombines TRBV5-4 with TRBJ2-5; TRBD2 is a possible D gene (5 bases). CDR3 size: 13 residues. Germline V gene data show CDR1 as SGHNT and CDR2 as YYREEE (reference sequence). Trimming pared 4 bases from V and 4 bases from J, leaving 11 bases between. In DNA form, the CDR3 reads TGTGCCAGCAGCCGTGACTATTCAGAGACCCAGTACTTC. Translated, it gives CASSRDYSETQYF.

The rearrangement links TRBV7-9 to TRBJ2-5, with TRBD1 matching over 7 bases. The CDR3 runs to 13 residues. With 3 bases clipped from V and 6 bases from J, the junction kept 4 bases outside the gene matches. CDR1 and CDR2 from the germline V gene are SEHNR and FQNEAQ (reference sequence). In DNA, the CDR3 is TGTGCCAGCAGCTTGGGACAGACTAAGACCCAGTACTTC. Translation gives CASSLGQTKTQYF.

The chain couples TRBV11-2 to TRBJ1-4, with unresolved D. This CDR3 contains 15 residues. From germline, CDR1 is SGHAT and CDR2 FQNNGV. The V and J ends lost 5 bases and 7 bases respectively, with 17 bases between them. The CDR3 spells CASSLEEAISEKLFF. CDR3 coding DNA: TGTGCCAGCAGCCTCGAGGAAGCAATTAGTGAAAAACTGTTTTTT. Full variable domain (outside the CDR3, taken from reference TRBV11-2 and TRBJ1-4): EAGVAQSPRYKIIEKRQSVAFWCNPISGHATLYWYQQILGQGPKLLIQFQNNGVVDDSQLPKDRFSAERLKGVDSTLKIQPAKLEDSAVYLCASSLEEAISEKLFFGSGTQLSVL.

The chain is built from TRBV7-2 and TRBJ1-1; 7 positions agree with TRBD1. Germline V gene data show CDR1 as SGHTA and CDR2 as FQGNSA. Trimming removed 0 bases from V and 0 bases from J; junction bases left unmatched: 1. The CDR3 consists of 15 residues. The DNA for the CDR3 is TGTGCCAGCAGCTTAGCGGGACAGATGAACACTGAAGCTTTCTTT. Translation gives CASSLAGQMNTEAFF.

This rearrangement joins TRBV21-1 to TRBJ2-1; TRBD1 is the table's D call, not checked against the DNA. TRBV21-1 is a documented pseudogene. The CDR3 runs to 16 residues. In DNA form, the CDR3 reads TGTGCCAGCAGCAAATTAGGGACAGGGTGTAAGGATGAGCAGTTCTTC. This translates into CASSKLGTGCKDEQFF.

This clone was counted a single time. The rearrangement uses TRBV7-9 and TRBJ1-2; 7 positions agree with TRBD1. The CDR3 spans 14 residues. Germline CDR1 and CDR2: SEHNR and FQNEAQ (reference sequence). Trimming took 5 bases from V and 5 from J; bases not matched to a gene: 8. This chain's CDR3 is CASSPQGQPYGYTF. Here the CDR3 DNA reads TGTGCCAGCAGCCCACAGGGACAGCCGTATGGCTACACCTTC.

The gene calls are TRBV6-6 and TRBJ2-3, with 10 bases that match TRBD2. Germline V CDR1 and CDR2: MNHNY, SVGAGI (reference sequence). The CDR3 spans 16 residues. Unmatched junction bases numbered 5, after V lost 4 bases and J lost 1 base. Here the CDR3 DNA reads TGTGCCAGCAGTTTGACTAGCGGGCAGGGCACAGATACGCAGTATTTT. Translating it yields CASSLTSGQGTDTQYF.

This chain connects TRBV7-6 to TRBJ1-3, with a possible D match to TRBD1 (6 bases). The V end was cut by 5 bases, the J end by 3 bases, with 17 bases between. The CDR3 is 16 amino acids. Looked up from germline, CDR1 is SGHVS and CDR2 is FNYEAQ. CDR3 in DNA: TGTGCCAGCAGCCAGCAGGACAGCCGCTATGGAAACACCATATATTTT. This codes for CASSQQDSRYGNTIYF.

The V gene is TRBV6-1, the J gene TRBJ2-7, with D possibly TRBD2 on 7 matching bases. The germline V and J ends were trimmed by 1 base and 7 bases, with 20 bases remaining between them. The CDR3 length is 16 residues. Germline lookup yields CDR1 MNHNS and CDR2 SASEGT. This CDR3 is CASSEGRGGSLSEQYF. For the CDR3, the DNA is TGTGCCAGCAGTGAAGGAAGGGGGGGAAGCTTGTCAGAGCAGTACTTC.